The clone carrying this T cell receptor (beta chain) was counted between two and nine times. Its antigen is undetermined. This entry is derived from a study of T cells after yellow fever vaccination. In making TCR cDNA, 5'RACE template switching added a universal primer site and UMIs to it. TCRdb called the 5' RACE reads again in MiXCR, with one record for every CDR3 protein. The sample shows fewer than 450,000 distinct CDR3 sequences, 3.5% to 4.5% of them seen only once. Study findings and constraints: Abundant clonotypes (contaminants from the bulk population) could be present in FACS-sorted repertoires.

The V and J ends lost 2 bases and 4 bases, in that order; junction bases with no gene match: 4. This CDR3 spans 15 amino acids. The receptor's source is a young man who received the YFV17D yellow fever vaccine. Sequencing used PBMCs, obtained 5 days after the yellow fever booster vaccination. The rearrangement joins TRBV12-3 or TRBV12-4 to TRBJ2-1; TRBD2 agrees at 8 bases. CDR3 amino acids: CASSLRRGAYNEQFF. DNA of the CDR3: TGTGCCAGCAGTTTACGGCGGGGGGCGTACAATGAGCAGTTCTTC.